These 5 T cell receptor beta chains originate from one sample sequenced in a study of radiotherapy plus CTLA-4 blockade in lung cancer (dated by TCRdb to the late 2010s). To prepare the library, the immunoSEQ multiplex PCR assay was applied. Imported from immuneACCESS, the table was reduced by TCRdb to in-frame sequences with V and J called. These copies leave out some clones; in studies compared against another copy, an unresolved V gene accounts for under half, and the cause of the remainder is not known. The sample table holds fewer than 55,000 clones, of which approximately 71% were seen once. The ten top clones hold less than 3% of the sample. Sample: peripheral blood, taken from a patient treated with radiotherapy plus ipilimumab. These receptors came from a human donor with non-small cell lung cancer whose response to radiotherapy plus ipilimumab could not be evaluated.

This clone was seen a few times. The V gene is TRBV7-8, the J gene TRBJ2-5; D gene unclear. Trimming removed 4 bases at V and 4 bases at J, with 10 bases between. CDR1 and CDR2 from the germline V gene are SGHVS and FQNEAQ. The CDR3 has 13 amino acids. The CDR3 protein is CASSSRSPETQYF. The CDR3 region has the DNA TGTGCCAGCAGCTCCCGGAGTCCAGAGACCCAGTACTTC.

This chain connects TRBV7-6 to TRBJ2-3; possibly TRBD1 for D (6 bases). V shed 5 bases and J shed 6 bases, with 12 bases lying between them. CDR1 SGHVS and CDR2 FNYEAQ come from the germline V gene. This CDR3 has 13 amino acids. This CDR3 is CASSALTGDTQYF. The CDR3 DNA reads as TGTGCCAGCAGCGCCCTCACAGGGGATACGCAGTATTTT.

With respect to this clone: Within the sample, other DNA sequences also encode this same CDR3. CDR3 in DNA: TGCGCCAGCAGCTTGATGGGGCAGGGCGACACTGAAGCTTTCTTT. Its translation is CASSLMGQGDTEAFF. The rearrangement joins TRBV5-1 to TRBJ1-1; maybe TRBD1 (5 bases). Germline CDR1 is SGHRS and CDR2 is YFSETQ. Trimming shortened V by 1 base and J by 3 bases, and 13 bases separated the two germline ends. The CDR3 runs to 15 residues. Drawing the rest from reference TRBV5-1 and TRBJ1-1, the complete variable domain is KAGVTQTPRYLIKTRGQQVTLSCSPISGHRSVSWYQQTPGQGLQFLFEYFSETQRNKGNFPGRFSGRQFSNSRSEMNVSTLELGDSALYLCASSLMGQGDTEAFFGQGTRLTVV.

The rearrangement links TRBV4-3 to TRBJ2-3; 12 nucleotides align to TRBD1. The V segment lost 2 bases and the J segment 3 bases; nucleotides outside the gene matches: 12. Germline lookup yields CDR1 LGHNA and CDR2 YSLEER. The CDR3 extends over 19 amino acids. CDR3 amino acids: CASSQLLGGTGGRTDTQYF. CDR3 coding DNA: TGCGCCAGCAGCCAACTTCTAGGCGGGACAGGGGGCAGGACAGATACGCAGTATTTT.

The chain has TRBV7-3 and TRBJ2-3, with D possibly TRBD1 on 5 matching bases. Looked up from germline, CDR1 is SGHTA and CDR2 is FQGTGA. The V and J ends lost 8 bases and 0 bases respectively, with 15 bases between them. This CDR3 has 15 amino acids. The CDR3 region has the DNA TGTGCCAGCGCCTGGCTAACAGGCAGCACAGATACGCAGTATTTT. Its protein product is CASAWLTGSTDTQYF. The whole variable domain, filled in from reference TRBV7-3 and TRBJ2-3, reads GAGVSQTPSNKVTEKGKYVELRCDPISGHTALYWYRQSLGQGPEFLIYFQGTGAADDSGLPNDRFFAVRPEGSVSTLKIQRTERGDSAVYLCASAWLTGSTDTQYFGPGTRLTVL.